Shown below are 13 T cell receptor beta chains from a single sample sequenced in a study of blood T cell repertoires in COVID-19. The data were produced by immunoSEQ multiplex PCR, yet TCRdb's version contains in-frame clones alone and is incomplete. The table shows some 140,000 clones, with approximately 90% occurring only once. The sequencing input was peripheral blood. Every receptor here comes from a man in his fifties or sixties with active or convalescent COVID-19.

V gene TRBV14 combines with J gene TRBJ2-1; possible D gene TRBD2, 5 bases. The CDR3 runs 17 residues. Trimming took 5 bases from V and 8 from J, leaving 25 bases between them. Germline V gives CDR1 SGHDN, CDR2 FVKESK. The CDR3 here is CASSASSSEGYAYEQFF. CDR3 sequence (DNA): TGTGCCAGCAGCGCTTCAAGTAGCGAGGGATATGCCTATGAGCAGTTCTTC.

This chain uses TRBV18 with TRBJ2-5, with 8 bases matching TRBD2. Looked up from germline, CDR1 is KGHSH and CDR2 is LQKENI. V trimming: 3 bases; J trimming: 1 base; junction bases outside the gene matches: 4. The CDR3 sequence is 15 residues long. The CDR3 here is CASSPLSGSQETQYF. In nucleotides, the CDR3 is TGTGCCAGCTCACCTTTGAGCGGGAGCCAAGAGACCCAGTACTTC.

The V gene is TRBV5-5, the J gene TRBJ1-5; a possible D gene is TRBD1 (5 bases). Germline CDR1 and CDR2: SGHKS and YYEKEE (reference sequence). Deletions cut 2 bases from V and 8 bases from J, with 11 bases between. The CDR3 spans 13 residues. The CDR3: CASSFRGNEPQHF. DNA of the CDR3: TGTGCCAGCAGCTTTCGGGGGAATGAGCCCCAGCATTTT.

V usage is TRBV19 and J usage is TRBJ2-7; 13 bases align to TRBD2. Trimming removed 6 bases from V and 3 bases from J; junction bases left unmatched: 2. The CDR3 covers 14 residues. Germline loops: CDR1 LNHDA, CDR2 SQIVND (reference sequence). Here the CDR3 DNA reads TGTGCCAGTAGGGGACTAGCGGGGAACTACGAGCAGTACTTC. Amino acids: CASRGLAGNYEQYF.

This chain links TRBV24-1 with TRBJ2-3; TRBD1 matches 11 bases. The V gene's germline CDR1 is KGHDR and CDR2 SFDVKD. The CDR3 consists of 15 residues. V trimming: 7 bases; J trimming: 6 bases; junction bases outside the gene matches: 8. CDR3 sequence reads: CATSGTGGSRDTQYF. The CDR3 DNA sequence: TGTGCCACCAGCGGGACAGGGGGGAGTAGGGATACGCAGTATTTT.

The table lists this clone with a count of one. The chain couples TRBV7-9 to TRBJ1-1; the D is unclear. Germline V lookup: CDR1 SEHNR, CDR2 FQNEAQ (reference sequence). The CDR3 sequence is 16 residues long. The V gene lost 1 base and the J gene lost 1 base, with 13 bases spanning the gap. CDR3 residues: CASSLGNTGENTEAFF. The CDR3 DNA is TGTGCCAGCAGCTTAGGTAATACCGGGGAGAACACTGAAGCTTTCTTT.

This rearrangement joins TRBV28 to TRBJ1-2; D unresolved. The germline V gene encodes CDR1 MDHEN and CDR2 SYDVKM. This CDR3 has 14 residues. The germline V and J ends were trimmed by 3 bases and 5 bases, with 13 bases remaining between them. The CDR3 sequence: CASSFPSEAYGYTF. CDR3 bases: TGTGCCAGCAGTTTTCCGTCTGAGGCATATGGCTACACCTTC.

The chain carries TRBV20-1 and TRBJ2-5; 8 nucleotides match TRBD2. V lost 3 bases, J lost 2 bases, and 8 bases stayed unmatched. This CDR3 contains 15 residues. Looked up from germline, CDR1 is DFQATT and CDR2 is SNEGSKA (reference sequence). This CDR3 is CSASGKPGGQETQYF. CDR3 in DNA: TGCAGTGCTAGTGGGAAGCCGGGGGGGCAAGAGACCCAGTACTTC.

The rearrangement uses TRBV19 and TRBJ1-4; no definite D call. CDR1 and CDR2 (germline): LNHDA, SQIVND (reference sequence). The CDR3 is made up of 11 amino acids. Trimming left V 5 bases short and J 5 bases short, with 3 bases between. Here the CDR3 reads CASSLNEKLFF. Written as DNA, the CDR3 is TGTGCCAGTAGTTTAAATGAAAAACTGTTTTTT.

The chain couples TRBV21-1 to TRBJ2-4; the table's D call TRBD1 went unverified against the DNA. TRBV21-1 is marked as a pseudogene. The CDR3 is 11 residues long. The CDR3 is CASSPQESRYF. For the CDR3, the DNA is TGTGCCAGCAGCCCGCAGGAAAGTCGGTACTTC.

The chain recombines TRBV15 with TRBJ2-1, with D unresolved. The CDR3 covers 15 residues. From germline, CDR1 is LNHNV and CDR2 YYDKDF (reference sequence). Trimming left V 0 bases short and J 10 bases short, with 16 bases between. This chain's CDR3 is CATSRETPTRNEQFF. The CDR3 nucleotides read TGTGCCACCAGCAGAGAAACTCCAACGCGAAACGAGCAGTTCTTC.

The chain carries TRBV12-5 and TRBJ1-1, with 11 bases fitting TRBD1. CDR1 LGHNT and CDR2 FRNRAP come from the germline V gene. J lost 6 bases, V lost 0 bases, and 12 bases had no gene match. This CDR3 region has 18 residues. CDR3 sequence: CASGLVLGTGGWGPEAFF. The DNA for the CDR3 is TGTGCTAGTGGTTTGGTCTTAGGGACAGGGGGATGGGGCCCTGAAGCTTTCTTT.

This chain uses TRBV6-1 with TRBJ2-5, with TRBD2 matching over 12 bases. The ends lost 2 bases at V and 4 bases at J; junction bases unmatched: 2. The CDR3 is 15 residues long. Germline CDR1 reads MNHNS; CDR2 reads SASEGT. CDR3 DNA: TGTGCCAGCAGTGAACTAGCGGGAGGGCCAGAGACCCAGTACTTC. Translation: CASSELAGGPETQYF.